This is a list of T cell receptor beta chains from one sample in a study of blood T cells in healthy people across ages. TCRdb re-analysed the 5' RACE reads in MiXCR, keeping a single row per CDR3 protein. The sample yields approximately 670,000 distinct CDR3 sequences, 40% to 45% seen once. The sample consisted of blood. The receptor source for this set is a man aged 80 or over in good health. Both conserved end residues are part of each CDR3. Each record gives: clone size, V gene, D gene, J gene, CDR3 protein, CDR3 DNA. D genes are given only for firm matches. Clone size is shown for a subset of rows, as once, few, many or a class of expanded clone.

NA	TRBV27	TRBD2	TRBJ2-2	CASSLPSGRGTGELFF	TGTGCCAGCAGTTTACCAAGCGGGAGAGGGACCGGGGAGCTGTTTTTT
few	TRBV30	NA	TRBJ2-7	CAWSVRASISYEQYF	TGTGCCTGGAGTGTACGGGCTAGTATCTCCTACGAGCAGTACTTC
many	TRBV29-1	NA	TRBJ1-2	CSSGGDTYGYTF	TGCAGCTCCGGAGGGGACACCTATGGCTACACCTTC
NA	TRBV20-1	TRBD2	TRBJ2-7	CSAWLGGSKGEQYF	TGCAGTGCTTGGCTAGGCGGGAGCAAGGGTGAGCAGTACTTC
NA	TRBV7-2	TRBD1	TRBJ2-2	CASSPIGTGPGELFF	TGTGCCAGCAGCCCTATCGGGACAGGACCCGGGGAGCTGTTTTTT
NA	TRBV12-3/TRBV12-4	NA	TRBJ1-5	CASSLMSENQPQHF	TGTGCCAGCAGTTTGATGTCAGAGAATCAGCCCCAGCATTTT
NA	TRBV24-1	NA	TRBJ2-3	CATSDFVGTRADTQYF	TGTGCCACCAGTGATTTTGTGGGAACGAGGGCAGATACGCAGTATTTT
NA	TRBV7-2	NA	TRBJ2-5	CASSLVGGGAPKETQYF	TGTGCCAGCAGCTTAGTAGGAGGCGGGGCCCCCAAAGAGACCCAGTACTTC
NA	TRBV20-1	NA	TRBJ2-3	CSARAGGGMSVDTQYF	TGCAGTGCTAGAGCAGGCGGGGGCATGTCGGTAGATACGCAGTATTTT
few	TRBV7-3	TRBD2	TRBJ2-4	CASSLTNSGEQYF	TGTGCCAGCAGCTTAACGAACAGCGGGGAGCAGTACTTC
NA	TRBV6-2/TRBV6-3	TRBD2	TRBJ2-7	CASRFTSVYSYEQYF	TGTGCCAGCAGATTTACTAGCGTGTACTCCTACGAGCAGTACTTC
few	TRBV6-2/TRBV6-3	TRBD2	TRBJ2-5	CASRPGLAGVGETQYF	TGTGCCAGCAGACCCGGACTAGCGGGAGTTGGGGAGACCCAGTACTTC
NA	TRBV3-1	TRBD1	TRBJ1-2	CASSPRDRRPNYGYTF	TGTGCCAGCAGCCCCCGGGACAGACGCCCTAACTATGGCTACACCTTC
few	TRBV27	TRBD1	TRBJ2-5	CASSFRAGGYRVETQYF	TGTGCCAGCAGTTTTAGGGCAGGGGGCTATAGGGTGGAGACCCAGTACTTC
NA	TRBV10-3	TRBD2	TRBJ2-3	CATLREVPSTDTQYF	TGTGCCACCTTGCGGGAGGTACCTAGCACAGATACGCAGTATTTT
many	TRBV6-2/TRBV6-3	TRBD2	TRBJ2-7	CASSYLASGFAEQYF	TGTGCCAGCAGTTACCTAGCTAGCGGGTTCGCCGAGCAGTACTTC
few	TRBV3-1	NA	TRBJ2-7	CACSHPAGAAYEQYF	TGTGCCTGCAGCCACCCGGCCGGGGCCGCTTACGAGCAGTACTTC
NA	TRBV27	TRBD2	TRBJ2-7	CASSRLSGRFINEQYF	TGTGCCAGCAGTCGTCTTAGCGGGAGATTTATCAACGAGCAGTACTTC
NA	TRBV20-1	NA	TRBJ1-5	CSARAGHTSNQPQHF	TGCAGTGCTAGAGCGGGGCACACGAGCAATCAGCCCCAGCATTTT
NA	TRBV7-2	NA	TRBJ2-3	CASSLEWGSTDTLYF	TGTGCCAGCAGCTTAGAATGGGGAAGCACAGATACGCTGTATTTT
few	TRBV20-1	NA	TRBJ1-2	CSARAGIDIFYGYTF	TGCAGTGCTAGGGCAGGGATCGATATTTTCTATGGCTACACCTTC
few	TRBV28	TRBD1	TRBJ2-7	CASSLGSSGDRVPYEQYF	TGTGCCAGCAGTTTAGGCTCCTCCGGGGACAGGGTCCCCTACGAGCAGTACTTC
few	TRBV5-1	TRBD2	TRBJ2-5	CASSFLAGEVETQYF	TGCGCCAGCAGCTTTTTAGCGGGAGAGGTGGAGACCCAGTACTTC
few	TRBV6-2/TRBV6-3	TRBD2	TRBJ2-1	CASNPSLAGANNEQFF	TGTGCCAGCAACCCCTCCCTAGCGGGGGCAAACAATGAGCAGTTCTTC
NA	TRBV2	TRBD2	TRBJ2-3	CASRRGGQTDTQYF	TGTGCCAGCAGACGGGGGGGGCAAACAGATACGCAGTATTTT
NA	TRBV11-2	TRBD2	TRBJ2-1	CASSPPGLAGGSEQFF	TGTGCCAGCAGCCCCCCGGGACTAGCGGGAGGAAGTGAGCAGTTCTTC
NA	TRBV7-2	TRBD2	TRBJ2-5	CASSLTSGRYQETQYF	TGTGCCAGCAGCTTGACTAGCGGAAGGTACCAAGAGACCCAGTACTTC
NA	TRBV7-2	TRBD2	TRBJ2-5	CASSSLLAGFQETQYF	TGTGCCAGCAGCTCCCTCCTAGCGGGGTTTCAAGAGACCCAGTACTTC
NA	TRBV6-5	NA	TRBJ2-6	CASSPYTSGANVLTF	TGTGCCAGCAGCCCGTACACCTCTGGGGCCAACGTCCTGACTTTC
NA	TRBV10-3	NA	TRBJ2-4	CAISVGGSSYGQYF	TGTGCCATCAGTGTTGGGGGGAGCTCCTACGGGCAGTACTTC
many	TRBV29-1	NA	TRBJ2-1	CSVDQVKGNEQFF	TGCAGCGTTGACCAGGTGAAGGGCAATGAGCAGTTCTTC
NA	TRBV29-1	NA	TRBJ2-5	CSVEGHLQETQYF	TGCAGCGTTGAGGGTCATTTACAGGAGACCCAGTACTTC
NA	TRBV7-3	TRBD2	TRBJ2-2	CASSWGGAANTGELFF	TGTGCCAGCAGCTGGGGAGGGGCAGCGAACACCGGGGAGCTGTTTTTT
few	TRBV2	TRBD1	TRBJ2-7	CASSLQGAEYEQYF	TGTGCCAGCAGTTTACAGGGGGCAGAGTACGAGCAGTACTTC
NA	TRBV7-9	NA	TRBJ2-7	CASSSNLGGSEQYF	TGTGCCAGCAGCTCCAACCTGGGGGGCTCCGAGCAGTACTTC
NA	TRBV4-3	TRBD1	TRBJ1-5	CASSQDWPGRGRVRGNQPQHF	TGCGCCAGCAGCCAAGATTGGCCCGGGAGGGGGCGGGTTAGGGGCAATCAGCCCCAGCATTTT
NA	TRBV29-1	NA	TRBJ1-3	CSVADGSGNTIYF	TGCAGCGTTGCGGATGGTTCTGGAAACACCATATATTTT
few	TRBV29-1	NA	TRBJ2-1	CSAGGYNEQFF	TGCAGCGCCGGGGGATACAATGAGCAGTTCTTC
NA	TRBV4-2	NA	TRBJ2-7	CASSQAPQGPYEQYF	TGTGCCAGCAGCCAAGCCCCCCAGGGTCCCTACGAGCAGTACTTC
NA	TRBV20-1	TRBD2	TRBJ2-5	CSAVGLAGEIQETQYF	TGCAGTGCGGTCGGACTAGCGGGAGAGATCCAAGAGACCCAGTACTTC
NA	TRBV5-1	NA	TRBJ2-3	CASSLAPGRPDTQYF	TGCGCCAGCAGCTTGGCACCGGGGAGACCAGATACGCAGTATTTT
few	TRBV7-2	NA	TRBJ1-2	CASSRQPVGAYGYTF	TGTGCCAGCAGCCGGCAACCTGTGGGCGCTTATGGCTACACCTTC
many	TRBV7-2	TRBD1	TRBJ2-5	CASSLGRDRARETQYF	TGTGCCAGCAGCTTAGGCCGGGACAGGGCTCGGGAGACCCAGTACTTC
NA	TRBV7-6	NA	TRBJ1-5	CASSRRQDQPQHF	TGTGCCAGCAGTCGACGGCAGGATCAGCCCCAGCATTTT
few	TRBV12-3/TRBV12-4	NA	TRBJ1-2	CASTSDQYYGYTF	TGTGCCAGCACGTCCGATCAGTACTATGGCTACACCTTC
NA	TRBV28	NA	TRBJ2-1	CASSGIREVYNEQFF	TGTGCCAGCAGCGGAATCAGGGAGGTCTACAATGAGCAGTTCTTC
NA	TRBV7-9	NA	TRBJ2-3	CASSRIDTQYF	TGTGCCAGCAGTCGAATCGATACGCAGTATTTT
few	TRBV12-5	NA	TRBJ1-4	CASGLETPGLRLFF	TGTGCTAGTGGTTTGGAGACTCCGGGTCTAAGGCTGTTTTTT
NA	TRBV7-2	NA	TRBJ1-1	CASSPTWGSEAFF	TGTGCCAGCAGCCCAACCTGGGGTTCTGAAGCTTTCTTT
NA	TRBV7-3	NA	TRBJ2-1	CASSPSWGDEQFF	TGTGCCAGCAGCCCGAGTTGGGGGGATGAGCAGTTCTTC
NA	TRBV4-3	NA	TRBJ2-1	CASSQGQDDAYEQFF	TGCGCCAGCAGCCAAGGACAAGACGATGCCTACGAGCAGTTCTTC
few	TRBV6-6	TRBD1	TRBJ1-4	CASSLGGTGGEKLFF	TGTGCCAGCAGCCTTGGCGGGACAGGGGGTGAAAAACTGTTTTTT